This T cell receptor (beta chain) stems from a study of blood T cell repertoires in COVID-19. Those who participated ranged in age from roughly 18 to 100 years and resided in about two dozen US areas. Trimming shortened V by 5 bases and J by 6 bases, and 9 bases separated the two germline ends. CDR3 length: 12 residues. Germline CDR1 reads MNHEY; CDR2 reads SMNVEV (reference sequence). The authors' processing: Quantification of nucleated cells was approximated via reference gene primer amplification. Generated by immunoSEQ multiplex PCR, the TCRdb table keeps only in-frame clones and is missing some. V, J and clone size were drawn from that table, and D and trimming were deduced from the DNA. The repertoire holds around 380,000 clones, about 90% seen once, with 1.3% in the top ten. This clone was detected only once.

The specimen was PBMCs or T cells enriched from blood (not recorded which). This TCR was sampled from a man between 25 and 39 years old who had recovered from COVID-19. The rearrangement joins TRBV27 to TRBJ2-3; tentatively, D is TRBD1 (5 bases). CDR3 residues: CASSPDSDTQYF. For the CDR3, the DNA is TGTGCCAGCAGTCCAGACAGCGATACGCAGTATTTT.